The T cell receptor (beta chain) under discussion was sequenced for a study of blood T cells in healthy people across ages. With a J-beta primer mix and a sample-barcoded 5' primer, a second PCR ran about 6 to 11 cycles. Each cDNA molecule was tagged by a template-switch adaptor that had 12 random nucleotides. TCRdb re-derived calls from the 5' RACE reads in MiXCR, one entry per CDR3 protein. The sample has fewer than 1.5 million distinct CDR3 sequences, 35% to 45% seen once. Each donor gave roughly 9.1 milliliters of peripheral blood. A minimum of 5 micrograms of total RNA was extracted per sample. Whole-study results and caveats: Naive T cell percentage strongly correlated with TCR beta diversity.

This clonotype has only one observation. Its antigen is still unknown. The sequenced material came from blood. The clonotype comes from a woman aged 18-35 years in good health.

The CDR3 DNA reads as TGTGCCAGCAGCTTAGACGGCAAAGCAGGGGAGGAGACCCAGTACTTC. Its translation is CASSLDGKAGEETQYF. The chain has TRBV11-3 and TRBJ2-5, with D possibly matching TRBD1 (6 bases). The CDR3 consists of 16 residues. Per germline, CDR1 SGHNT and CDR2 YENEEA. V shed 0 bases and J shed 5 bases, with 16 bases lying between them.